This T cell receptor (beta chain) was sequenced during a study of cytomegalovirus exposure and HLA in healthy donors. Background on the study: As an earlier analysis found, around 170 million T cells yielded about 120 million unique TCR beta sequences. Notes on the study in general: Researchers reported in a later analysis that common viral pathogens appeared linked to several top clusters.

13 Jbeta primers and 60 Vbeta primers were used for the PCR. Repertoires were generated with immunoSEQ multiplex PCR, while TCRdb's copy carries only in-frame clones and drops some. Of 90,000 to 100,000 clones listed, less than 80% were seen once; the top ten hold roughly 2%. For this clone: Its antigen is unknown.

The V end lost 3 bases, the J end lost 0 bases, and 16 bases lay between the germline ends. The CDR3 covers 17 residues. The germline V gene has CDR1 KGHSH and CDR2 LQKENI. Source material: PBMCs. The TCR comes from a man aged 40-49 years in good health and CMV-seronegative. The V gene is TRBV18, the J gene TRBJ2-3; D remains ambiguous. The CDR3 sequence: CASSPNLGSRSTDTQYF. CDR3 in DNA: TGTGCCAGCTCACCTAACTTGGGTAGCCGTAGCACAGATACGCAGTATTTT.